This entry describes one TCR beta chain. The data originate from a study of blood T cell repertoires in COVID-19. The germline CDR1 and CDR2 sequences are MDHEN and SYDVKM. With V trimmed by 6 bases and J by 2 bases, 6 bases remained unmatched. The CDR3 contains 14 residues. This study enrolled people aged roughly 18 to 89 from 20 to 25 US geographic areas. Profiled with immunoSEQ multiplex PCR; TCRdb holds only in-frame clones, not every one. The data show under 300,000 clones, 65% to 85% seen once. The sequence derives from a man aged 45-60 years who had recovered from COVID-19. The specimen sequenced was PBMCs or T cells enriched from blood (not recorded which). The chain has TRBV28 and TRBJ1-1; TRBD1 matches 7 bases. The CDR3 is CASRSGTVNTEAFF. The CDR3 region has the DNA TGTGCCAGCAGATCCGGGACAGTTAACACTGAAGCTTTCTTT.